This TCR beta chain was captured by sequencing in a study of blood T cell repertoires in COVID-19. Study context: The origin of the acute and convalescent COVID-19 samples was the United States, Italy and Spain. In each case, the material was cDNA or gDNA derived from T cells, B-cell-depleted T cells, or PBMCs.

Original processing notes: Estimates of nucleated cell counts were drawn from the amplification of reference gene primers. TCRdb's table, derived via immunoSEQ multiplex PCR, lists solely in-frame clones and lacks some. From that table come the V and J calls and clone size; the DNA was used to work out D and trimming. This table has 70,000 to 85,000 clones, around 90% appearing once. CDR3 length: 15 amino acids. In germline, CDR1 is SGHDT, CDR2 YYEEEE. The V end lost 0 bases, the J end lost 4 bases, and 13 bases lay between the germline ends. The sample comprised peripheral blood. This clonotype was sampled from a human donor in a cohort sampled during active COVID-19. This chain connects TRBV5-6 to TRBJ2-5; a weak D match, TRBD2 (5 bases). CDR3 sequence (DNA): TGTGCCAGCAGCTTGGTGGGAGAATCGAGAGAGACCCAGTACTTC. Encoded protein: CASSLVGESRETQYF.